This TCR beta chain was identified in a study of blood T cell repertoires in COVID-19. The assay was immunoSEQ multiplex PCR, and TCRdb's table has in-frame clones only and misses some. The profile covers about 400,000 clones, with approximately 88% appearing a single time and roughly 1.2% taken by the ten largest. Germline V gene data show CDR1 as MNHEY and CDR2 as SMNVEV (reference sequence). There are 13 residues in the CDR3. The ends were cut back, 5 bases at V and 10 bases at J, with 17 bases in the middle. The source of this sequence is a middle-aged man with acute or convalescent COVID-19. The J gene is TRBJ1-1, the V gene TRBV27; D is ambiguous. The sample was peripheral blood. As DNA, the CDR3 is TGTGCCAGCAGTCTTATACGGGATTCCGGAGCTTTCTTT. Amino acids: CASSLIRDSGAFF.